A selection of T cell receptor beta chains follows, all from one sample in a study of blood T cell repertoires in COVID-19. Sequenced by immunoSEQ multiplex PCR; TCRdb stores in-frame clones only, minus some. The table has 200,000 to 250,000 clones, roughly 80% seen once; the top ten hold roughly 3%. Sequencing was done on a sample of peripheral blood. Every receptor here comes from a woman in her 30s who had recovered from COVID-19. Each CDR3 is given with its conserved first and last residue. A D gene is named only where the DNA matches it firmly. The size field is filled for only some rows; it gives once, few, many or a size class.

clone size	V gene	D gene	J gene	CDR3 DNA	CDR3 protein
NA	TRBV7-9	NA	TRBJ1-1	TGTGCCAGCAGGACTCTAAATTCCTGGAGGACTGAAGCTTTCTTT	CASRTLNSWRTEAFF
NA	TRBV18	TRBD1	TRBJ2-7	TGTGCCAGCTCACCCAGGATGACAGGGGACGAGCAGTACTTC	CASSPRMTGDEQYF
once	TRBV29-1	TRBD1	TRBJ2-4	TGCAGCGGTCACAGGGGTGGAAACATTCAGTACTTC	CSGHRGGNIQYF
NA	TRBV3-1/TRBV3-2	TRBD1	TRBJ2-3	TGTGCCAGCAGCTTCTCGCAGACGGACAGGACAGATACGCAGTATTTT	CASSFSQTDRTDTQYF
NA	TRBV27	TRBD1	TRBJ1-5	TGTGCCAGCAGTCCCCGACAGGGATTGGGGAGAAAACCAACTCAGCCCCAGCATTTT	CASSPRQGLGRKPTQPQHF
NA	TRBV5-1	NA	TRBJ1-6	TGCGCCAGCAGCTTGGCCGGGGGGCTTAACTCACCCCTCCACTTT	CASSLAGGLNSPLHF
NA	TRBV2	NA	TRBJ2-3	TGTGCCAGCAGTGCACAGGGTAGCACAGATACGCAGTATTTT	CASSAQGSTDTQYF
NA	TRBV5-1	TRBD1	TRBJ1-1	TGCGCCAGCAGCCAGCTCGGGACAGGCACTGAAGCTTTCTTT	CASSQLGTGTEAFF
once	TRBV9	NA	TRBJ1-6	TGTGCCAGCAGCGATTCGTATAATTCACCCCTCCACTTT	CASSDSYNSPLHF
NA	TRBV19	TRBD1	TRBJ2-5	TGTGCCAGTAGTATTGGACAGGGGGCGCGGGAGACCCAGTACTTC	CASSIGQGARETQYF
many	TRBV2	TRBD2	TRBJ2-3	TGTGCCAGCAGTGTCGGTAGCGGGGGGGGAGATACGCAGTATTTT	CASSVGSGGGDTQYF
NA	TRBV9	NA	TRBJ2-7	TGTGCCAGCAGCGTTGGGCCAAGCTACGAGCAGTACTTC	CASSVGPSYEQYF
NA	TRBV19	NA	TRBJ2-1	TGTGCCAGTAGTAAAACCTTAGCGGTACCCTCCTACAATGAGCAGTTCTTC	CASSKTLAVPSYNEQFF
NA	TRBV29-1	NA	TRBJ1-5	TGCAGCGTGTCGGGGGGTTGGGATCAGCCCCAGCATTTT	CSVSGGWDQPQHF
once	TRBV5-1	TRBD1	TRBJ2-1	TGCGCCAGCAGCCTTGGGACAGGGATTATTGAACCAAGCTCCTACAATGAGCAGTTCTTC	CASSLGTGIIEPSSYNEQFF
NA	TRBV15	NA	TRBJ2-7	TGTGCCACCAGCAGGCGACAGGTCGGCGAGCAGTACTTC	CATSRRQVGEQYF
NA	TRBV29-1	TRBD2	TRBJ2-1	TGCAGCGTTGATGCGGGAGATCCCTACAATGAGCAGTTCTTC	CSVDAGDPYNEQFF
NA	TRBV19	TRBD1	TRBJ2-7	TGTGCCAGTAGCTTCAGGGGGTACGAGCAGTACTTC	CASSFRGYEQYF
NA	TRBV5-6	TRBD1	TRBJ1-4	TGTGCCAGCAGCTCACCGGGACAGGGTAATGAAAAACTGTTTTTT	CASSSPGQGNEKLFF
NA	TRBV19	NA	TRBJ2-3	TGTGCCAGTAGTATTAGAGGGACACCCAGCACAGATACGCAGTATTTT	CASSIRGTPSTDTQYF
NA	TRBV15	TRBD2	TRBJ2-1	TGTGCCACCAGCAGAGCCCTAGCGGGAGCAGGGTCCTACAATGAGCAGTTCTTC	CATSRALAGAGSYNEQFF
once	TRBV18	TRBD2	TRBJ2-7	TGTGCCAGCCGGGGGGATTACGAGCAGTACTTC	CASRGDYEQYF
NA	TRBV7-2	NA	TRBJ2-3	TGTGCCAGCAGCTTAGCGAGGGTTGCAGATACGCAGTATTTT	CASSLARVADTQYF
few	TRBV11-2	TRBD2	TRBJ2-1	TGTGCCAGCAGCTTTCGAGGTACTAGCGGTACTTTTAGGCAGTTCTTC	CASSFRGTSGTFRQFF
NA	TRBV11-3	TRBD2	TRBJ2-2	TGTGCCAGCAGCGCGGGACTAGATACCGGGGAGCTGTTTTTT	CASSAGLDTGELFF
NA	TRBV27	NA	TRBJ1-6	TGTGCCAGCAGTTTAAGGACTGACTATAATTCACCCCTCCACTTT	CASSLRTDYNSPLHF
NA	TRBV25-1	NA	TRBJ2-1	TGTGCCAGCAGTGGTGGGAGAGGTGAGCAGTTCTTC	CASSGGRGEQFF
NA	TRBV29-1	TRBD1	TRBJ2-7	TGCAGCGTCGCCGGGACAGGGGAAGGTTTAGGCTACGAGCAGTACTTC	CSVAGTGEGLGYEQYF
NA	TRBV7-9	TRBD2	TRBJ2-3	TGTGCCAGCAGCTTAGCTAGCGGGACGAGCACAGATACGCAGTATTTT	CASSLASGTSTDTQYF
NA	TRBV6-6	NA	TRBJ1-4	TGTGCCAGCAGTTACAAACCAGGGACAAGAGATGAAAAACTGTTTTTT	CASSYKPGTRDEKLFF
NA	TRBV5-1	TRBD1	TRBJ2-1	TGCGCCAGCAGCTCGCAGGGGGCGCAGGAGCAGTTCTTC	CASSSQGAQEQFF
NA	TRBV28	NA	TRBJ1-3	TGTGCCAGCAGTTCATCGGCTGGAAACACCATATATTTT	CASSSSAGNTIYF
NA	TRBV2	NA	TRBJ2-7	TGTGCCAGCAGTAGAGCGCAGGGGCCCTACGAGCAGTACTTC	CASSRAQGPYEQYF
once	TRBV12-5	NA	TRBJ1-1	TGTGCTAGTGGTCCCTTCGGTGGGGCAGGGCGAAAGAACACTGAAGCTTTCTTT	CASGPFGGAGRKNTEAFF
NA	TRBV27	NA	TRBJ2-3	TGTGCCAGCAGTCCAGCGGATAGCACAGATACGCAGTATTTT	CASSPADSTDTQYF
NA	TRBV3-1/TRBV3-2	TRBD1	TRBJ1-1	TGTGCCAGCAGCCAAGATTGGACAGGGAGTTATGCTGAAGCTTTCTTT	CASSQDWTGSYAEAFF
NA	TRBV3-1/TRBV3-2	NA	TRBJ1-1	TGTGCCAGCAGCCAAGAACACAGGGTTAACACTGAAGCTTTCTTT	CASSQEHRVNTEAFF
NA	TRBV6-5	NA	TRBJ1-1	TGTGCCAGCAGTTACTCGGGGGGAAGTGACACTGAAGCTTTCTTT	CASSYSGGSDTEAFF
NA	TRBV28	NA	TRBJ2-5	TGTGCCAGCAGTTTATTATCTTTGGGGAGTGGGAGACACCAAGAGACCCAGTACTTC	CASSLLSLGSGRHQETQYF
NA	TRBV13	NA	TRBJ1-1	TGTGCCAGCAGCTTGGGAGGACTCCTGAACACTGAAGCTTTCTTT	CASSLGGLLNTEAFF
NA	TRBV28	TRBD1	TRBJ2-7	TGTGCCAGCAAGGGGGCCCGGGGCTACGAGCAGTACTTC	CASKGARGYEQYF